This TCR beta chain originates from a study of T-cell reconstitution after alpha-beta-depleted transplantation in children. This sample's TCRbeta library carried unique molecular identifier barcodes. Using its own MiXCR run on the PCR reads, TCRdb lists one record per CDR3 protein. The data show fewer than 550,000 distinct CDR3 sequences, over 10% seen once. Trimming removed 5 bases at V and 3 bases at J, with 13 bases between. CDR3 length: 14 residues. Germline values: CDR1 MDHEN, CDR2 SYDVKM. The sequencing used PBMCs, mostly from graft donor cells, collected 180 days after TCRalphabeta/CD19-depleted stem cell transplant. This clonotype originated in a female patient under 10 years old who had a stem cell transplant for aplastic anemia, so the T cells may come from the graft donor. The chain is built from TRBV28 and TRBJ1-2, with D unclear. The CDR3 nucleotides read TGTGCCAGCAGTCTTGACGGTAGAGACTATGGCTACACCTTC. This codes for CASSLDGRDYGYTF.